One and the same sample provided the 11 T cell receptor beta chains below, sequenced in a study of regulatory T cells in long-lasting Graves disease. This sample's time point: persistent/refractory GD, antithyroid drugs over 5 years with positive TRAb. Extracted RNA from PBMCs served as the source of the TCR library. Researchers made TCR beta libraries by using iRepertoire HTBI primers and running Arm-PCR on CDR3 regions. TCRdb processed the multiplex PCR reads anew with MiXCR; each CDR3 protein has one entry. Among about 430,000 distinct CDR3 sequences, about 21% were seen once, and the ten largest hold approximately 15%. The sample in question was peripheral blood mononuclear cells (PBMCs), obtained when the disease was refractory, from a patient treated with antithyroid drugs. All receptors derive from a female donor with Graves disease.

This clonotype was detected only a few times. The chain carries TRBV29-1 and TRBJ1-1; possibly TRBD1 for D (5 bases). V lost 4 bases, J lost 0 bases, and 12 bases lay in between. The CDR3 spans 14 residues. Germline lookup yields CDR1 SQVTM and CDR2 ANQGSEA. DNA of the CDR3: TGCAGCGTTGGGGCTGGGGACTTGAACACTGAAGCTTTCTTT. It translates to CSVGAGDLNTEAFF.

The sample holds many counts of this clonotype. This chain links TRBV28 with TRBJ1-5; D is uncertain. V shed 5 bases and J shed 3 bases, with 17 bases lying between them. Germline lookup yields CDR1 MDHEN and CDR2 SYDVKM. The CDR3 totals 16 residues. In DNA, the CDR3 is TGTGCCAGCAGTGACATGACTGCTCCTTACAATCAGCCCCAGCATTTT. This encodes CASSDMTAPYNQPQHF.

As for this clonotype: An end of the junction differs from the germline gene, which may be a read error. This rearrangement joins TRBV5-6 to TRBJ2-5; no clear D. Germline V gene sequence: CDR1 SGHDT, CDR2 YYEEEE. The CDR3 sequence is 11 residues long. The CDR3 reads CASSLGPTKDF. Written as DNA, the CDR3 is TGTGCCAGCAGCTTGGGTCCGACCAAGGACTTC.

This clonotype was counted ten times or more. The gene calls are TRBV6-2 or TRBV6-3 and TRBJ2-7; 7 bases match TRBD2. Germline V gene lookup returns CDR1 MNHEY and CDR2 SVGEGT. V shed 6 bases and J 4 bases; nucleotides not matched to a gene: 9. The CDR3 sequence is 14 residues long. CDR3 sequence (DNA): TGTGCCAGCAGATGGCTAGCGGATCGGTACGAGCAGTACTTC. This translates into CASRWLADRYEQYF.

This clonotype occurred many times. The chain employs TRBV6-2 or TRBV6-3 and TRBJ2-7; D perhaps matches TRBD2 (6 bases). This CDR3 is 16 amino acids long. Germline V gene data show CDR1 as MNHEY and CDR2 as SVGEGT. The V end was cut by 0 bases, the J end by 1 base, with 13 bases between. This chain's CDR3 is CASSYSRRDGSYEQYF. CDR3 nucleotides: TGTGCCAGCAGTTACTCGAGGCGGGACGGGTCCTACGAGCAGTACTTC.

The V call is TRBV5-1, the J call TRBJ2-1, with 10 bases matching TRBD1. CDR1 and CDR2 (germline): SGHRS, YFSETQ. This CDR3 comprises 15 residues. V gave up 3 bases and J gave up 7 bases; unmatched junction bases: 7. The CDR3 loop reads CASSWWGQGNNEQFF. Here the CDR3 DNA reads TGCGCCAGCAGCTGGTGGGGACAGGGGAATAATGAGCAGTTCTTC. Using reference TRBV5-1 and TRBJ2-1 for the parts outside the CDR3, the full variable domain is KAGVTQTPRYLIKTRGQQVTLSCSPISGHRSVSWYQQTPGQGLQFLFEYFSETQRNKGNFPGRFSGRQFSNSRSEMNVSTLELGDSALYLCASSWWGQGNNEQFFGPGTRLTVL.

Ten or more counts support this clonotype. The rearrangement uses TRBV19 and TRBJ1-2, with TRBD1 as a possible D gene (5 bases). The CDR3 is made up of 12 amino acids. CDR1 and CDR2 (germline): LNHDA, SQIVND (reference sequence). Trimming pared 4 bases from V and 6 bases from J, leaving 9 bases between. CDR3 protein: CASSKGWNGYTF. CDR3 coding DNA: TGTGCCAGTAGTAAGGGGTGGAATGGCTACACCTTC.

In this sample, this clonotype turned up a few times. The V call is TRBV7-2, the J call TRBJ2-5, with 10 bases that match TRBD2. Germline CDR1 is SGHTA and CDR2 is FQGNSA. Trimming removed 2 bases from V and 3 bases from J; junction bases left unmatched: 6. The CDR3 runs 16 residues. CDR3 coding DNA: TGTGCCAGCAGCTTAATATGGCTAGCGGGAGAAGAGACCCAGTACTTC. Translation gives CASSLIWLAGEETQYF.

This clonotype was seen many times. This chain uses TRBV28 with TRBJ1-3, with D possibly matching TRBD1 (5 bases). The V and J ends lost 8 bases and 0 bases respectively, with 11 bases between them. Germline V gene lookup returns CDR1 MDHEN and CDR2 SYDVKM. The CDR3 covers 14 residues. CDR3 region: CASVGGFSGNTIYF. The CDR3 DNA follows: TGTGCCAGCGTTGGGGGTTTCTCTGGAAACACCATATATTTT.

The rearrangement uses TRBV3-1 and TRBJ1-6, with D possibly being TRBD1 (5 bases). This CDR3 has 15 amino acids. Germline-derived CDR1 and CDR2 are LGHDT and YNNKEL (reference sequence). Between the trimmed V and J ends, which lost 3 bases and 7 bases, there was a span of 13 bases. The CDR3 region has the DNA TGTGCCAGCAGCCACCGGGGACCTGAAAATTCACCCCTCCACTTT. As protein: CASSHRGPENSPLHF.

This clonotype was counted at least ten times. The CDR3: CAISGRGLEQYF. CDR3 nucleotide sequence: TGTGCCATCAGTGGCAGGGGGCTCGAGCAGTACTTC. The gene calls are TRBV10-3 and TRBJ2-7, with 8 positions matching TRBD1. The germline CDR1 and CDR2 sequences are ENHRY and SYGVKD. V lost 4 bases to trimming and J lost 6 bases; unmatched junction nucleotides: 2. The CDR3 is 12 amino acids.